This T cell receptor (beta chain) appears in the sequencing data of a study of CD4 T cells in relation to SARS-CoV-2 and coronaviruses. Produced via immunoSEQ multiplex PCR; TCRdb's table is partial and in-frame only. In the table there are about 40,000 clones, roughly 84% of which are singletons. As regards this clone: The antigen is unknown.

The CDR3 sequence is 15 residues long. V was pared by 4 bases and J by 0 bases, with 9 bases between. Per germline, CDR1 LNHDA and CDR2 SQIVND (reference sequence). This chain links TRBV19 with TRBJ1-4; no clear D gene. The source material was naive CD4+ T cells from PBMCs, cultured in vitro. Subset defined: naive CD4+ T cells isolated by negative enrichment. This TCR was sampled from an adult with COVID-19. The CDR3 region is CASSTGSSTNEKLFF. In DNA, the CDR3 is TGTGCCAGTAGTACGGGGTCCTCAACTAATGAAAAACTGTTTTTT.